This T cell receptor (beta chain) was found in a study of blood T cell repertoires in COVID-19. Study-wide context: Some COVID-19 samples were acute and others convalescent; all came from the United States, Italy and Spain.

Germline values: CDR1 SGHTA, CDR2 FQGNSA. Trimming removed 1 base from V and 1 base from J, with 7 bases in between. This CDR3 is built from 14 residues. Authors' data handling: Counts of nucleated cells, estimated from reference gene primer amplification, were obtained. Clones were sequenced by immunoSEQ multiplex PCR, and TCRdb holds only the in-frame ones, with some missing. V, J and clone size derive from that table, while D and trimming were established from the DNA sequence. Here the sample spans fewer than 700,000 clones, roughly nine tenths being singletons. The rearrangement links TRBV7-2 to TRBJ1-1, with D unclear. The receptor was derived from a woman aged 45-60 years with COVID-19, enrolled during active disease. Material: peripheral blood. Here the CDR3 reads CASSLGHQNTEAFF. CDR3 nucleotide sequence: TGTGCCAGCAGCTTAGGACACCAGAACACTGAAGCTTTCTTT.